This T cell receptor beta chain was observed in a study of shared clonotypes between healthy human individuals. Generated by immunoSEQ multiplex PCR, the TCRdb table keeps only in-frame clones and is missing some. The table lists about 380,000 clones, about 96% of them singletons. The sample taken for sequencing was memory CD8+ T cells sorted from blood. Subset noted: CD45RO+ cells pooled with CCR7-negative TemRA cells. The clonotype was recovered from a man aged 25 to 45 in good health.

For the CDR3, the DNA is TGTGCCAGCAGCCTTAACAGGGTGTCCTACGAGCAGTACTTC. It translates to CASSLNRVSYEQYF. The V and J genes are TRBV11-2 and TRBJ2-7, with D possibly being TRBD1 (6 bases). The CDR3 contains 14 residues. Per the germline V gene, CDR1 is SGHAT and CDR2 is FQNNGV. V gave up 5 bases and J gave up 1 base, with 12 bases separating them.